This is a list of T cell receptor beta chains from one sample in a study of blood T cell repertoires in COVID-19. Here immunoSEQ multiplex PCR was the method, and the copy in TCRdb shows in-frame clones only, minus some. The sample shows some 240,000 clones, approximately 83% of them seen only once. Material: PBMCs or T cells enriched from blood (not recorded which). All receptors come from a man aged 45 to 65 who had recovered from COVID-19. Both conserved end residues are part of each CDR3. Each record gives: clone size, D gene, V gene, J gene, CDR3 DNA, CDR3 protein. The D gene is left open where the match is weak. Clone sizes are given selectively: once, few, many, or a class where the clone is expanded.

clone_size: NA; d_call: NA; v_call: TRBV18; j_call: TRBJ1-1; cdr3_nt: TGTGCCAGCTCACCCAGGGCCTACGGATCAATGAACACTGAAGCTTTCTTT; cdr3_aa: CASSPRAYGSMNTEAFF
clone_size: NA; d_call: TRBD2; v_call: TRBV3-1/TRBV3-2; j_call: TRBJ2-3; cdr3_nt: TGTGCCAGCAACCATTTAGCGGGGAGGGGCACAGATACGCAGTATTTT; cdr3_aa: CASNHLAGRGTDTQYF
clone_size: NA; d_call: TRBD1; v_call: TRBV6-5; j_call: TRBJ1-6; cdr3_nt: TGTGCCAGCCGGGACAGGGTCAATTCACCCCTCCACTTT; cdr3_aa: CASRDRVNSPLHF
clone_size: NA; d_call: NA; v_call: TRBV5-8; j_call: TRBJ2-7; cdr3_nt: TGTGCCAGCACCACGACACCCGCCTACGAGCAGTACTTC; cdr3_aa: CASTTTPAYEQYF
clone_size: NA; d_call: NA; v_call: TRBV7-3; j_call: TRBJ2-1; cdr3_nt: TGTGCCAGCAGCTTAGAGGGCTGGAATGAGCAGTTCTTC; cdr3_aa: CASSLEGWNEQFF
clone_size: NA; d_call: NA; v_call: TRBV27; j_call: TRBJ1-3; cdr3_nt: TGTGCCAGCAGGTCACAGGATTGGGGAAACACCATATATTTT; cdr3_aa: CASRSQDWGNTIYF
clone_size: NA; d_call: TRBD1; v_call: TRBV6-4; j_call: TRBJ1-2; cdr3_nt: TGTGCCAGCAGCCCGGACAGGAGGAACTATGGCTACACCTTC; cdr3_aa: CASSPDRRNYGYTF
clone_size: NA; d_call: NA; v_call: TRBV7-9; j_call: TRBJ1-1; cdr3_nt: TGTGCCAGCAGCATCAGCTACAGGGCCACTGAAGCTTTCTTT; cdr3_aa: CASSISYRATEAFF
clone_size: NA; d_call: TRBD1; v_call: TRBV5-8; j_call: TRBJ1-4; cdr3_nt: TGTGCCAGCAGCCGTGGGATGGGGACAGGGATTGAAAAACTGTTTTTT; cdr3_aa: CASSRGMGTGIEKLFF
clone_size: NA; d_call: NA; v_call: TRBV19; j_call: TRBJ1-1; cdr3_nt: TGTGCCAGTAGCTTAGAACCCGAGAACACTGAAGCTTTCTTT; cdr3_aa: CASSLEPENTEAFF
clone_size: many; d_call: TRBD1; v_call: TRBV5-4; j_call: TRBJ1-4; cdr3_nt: TGTGCCAGCGCACAGGGGGCTGACGAAAAACTGTTTTTT; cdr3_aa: CASAQGADEKLFF